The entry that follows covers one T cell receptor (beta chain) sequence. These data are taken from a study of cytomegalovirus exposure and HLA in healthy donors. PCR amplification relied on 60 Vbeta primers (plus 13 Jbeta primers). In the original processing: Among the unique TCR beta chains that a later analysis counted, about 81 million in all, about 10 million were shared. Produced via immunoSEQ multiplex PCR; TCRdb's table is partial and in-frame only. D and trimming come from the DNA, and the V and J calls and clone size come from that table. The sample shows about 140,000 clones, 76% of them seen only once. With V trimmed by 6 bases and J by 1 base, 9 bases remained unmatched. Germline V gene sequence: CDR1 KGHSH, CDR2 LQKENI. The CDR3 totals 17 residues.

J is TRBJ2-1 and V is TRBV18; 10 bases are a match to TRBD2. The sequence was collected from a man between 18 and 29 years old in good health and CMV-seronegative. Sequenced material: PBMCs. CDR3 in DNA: TGTGCCAGCTCCTCAGGCAGCGGGAGGGCATCCTACAATGAGCAGTTCTTC. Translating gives CASSSGSGRASYNEQFF.